This T cell receptor beta chain was sequenced in a study of molecular identifiers for immune sequencing clone quantification. Preparation methods for the bulk TCR libraries were those previously described, with listed TCR primers. From the PCR reads, TCRdb called clonotypes with MiXCR, one entry per CDR3 protein. The top ten hold roughly 0.9% of the sample, which has just under 650,000 distinct CDR3 sequences, approximately 20% seen once. The germline CDR1 and CDR2 sequences are MNHEY and SVGEGT. This CDR3 region has 13 residues. With respect to this clonotype: Its matching antigen is unknown. A read error may produce the germline difference seen at one junction end.

Input for naive CD8 libraries was roughly 19,000 to 1,000,000 sorted cells; the RNA fraction used was 10%, 30% or 50%. Study findings and constraints: Highly expanded clone sizes could end up underestimated if a barcode were shared by identical TCR molecules.

The receptor was derived from a human donor in good health. Some libraries in this study had Jurkat cell RNA spiked in. The sample comprised naive CD8+ T cells from blood, with Jurkat cell RNA spiked in. The sample's subset: FACS-sorted CD8+CD4-CCR7+CD45RA+ naive T cells. This chain links TRBV6-2 or TRBV6-3 with TRBJ2-2, with D maybe TRBD2 (5 bases). The CDR3, as DNA: TGTGCCAGCAGTACCAAGCGGACCGGGGAGCTGGTTTTT. Amino acid sequence: CASSTKRTGELVF.